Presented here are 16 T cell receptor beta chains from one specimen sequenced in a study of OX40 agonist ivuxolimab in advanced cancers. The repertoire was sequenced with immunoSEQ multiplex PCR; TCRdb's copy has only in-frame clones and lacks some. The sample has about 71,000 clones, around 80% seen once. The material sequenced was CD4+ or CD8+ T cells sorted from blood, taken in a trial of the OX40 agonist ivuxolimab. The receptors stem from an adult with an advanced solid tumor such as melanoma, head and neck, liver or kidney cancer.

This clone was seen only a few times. CDR3 loop: CASILGGTEAFF. CDR3 DNA sequence: TGTGCCAGTATCCTTGGGGGGACTGAAGCTTTCTTT. The chain couples TRBV19 to TRBJ1-1; the D gene is possibly TRBD1 (5 bases). The V and J ends lost 7 bases and 5 bases respectively, with 11 bases between them. Germline values: CDR1 LNHDA, CDR2 SQIVND (reference sequence). The CDR3 is 12 amino acids.

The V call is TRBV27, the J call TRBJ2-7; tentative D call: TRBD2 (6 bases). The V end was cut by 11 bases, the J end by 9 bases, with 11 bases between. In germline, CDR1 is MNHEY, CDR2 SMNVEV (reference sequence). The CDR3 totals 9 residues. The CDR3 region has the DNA TGTGCCCCTTTGGGAGGGCAGTACTTC. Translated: CAPLGGQYF.

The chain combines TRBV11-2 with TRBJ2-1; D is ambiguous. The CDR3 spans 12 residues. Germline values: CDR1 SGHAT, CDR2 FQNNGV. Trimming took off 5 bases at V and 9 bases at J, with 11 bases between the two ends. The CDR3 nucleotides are TGTGCCAGCAGCCCCCAACCTGGTGAGCAGTTCTTC. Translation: CASSPQPGEQFF. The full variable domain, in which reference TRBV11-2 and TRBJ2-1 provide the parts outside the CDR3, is EAGVAQSPRYKIIEKRQSVAFWCNPISGHATLYWYQQILGQGPKLLIQFQNNGVVDDSQLPKDRFSAERLKGVDSTLKIQPAKLEDSAVYLCASSPQPGEQFFGPGTRLTVL.

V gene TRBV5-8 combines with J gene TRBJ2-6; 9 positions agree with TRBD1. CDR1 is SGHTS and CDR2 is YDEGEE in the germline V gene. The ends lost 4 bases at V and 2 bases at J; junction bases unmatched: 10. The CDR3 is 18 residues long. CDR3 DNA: TGTGCCAGCAGCATTTGGACAGGGGTTCCAACTGGGGCCAACGTCCTGACTTTC. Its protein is CASSIWTGVPTGANVLTF.

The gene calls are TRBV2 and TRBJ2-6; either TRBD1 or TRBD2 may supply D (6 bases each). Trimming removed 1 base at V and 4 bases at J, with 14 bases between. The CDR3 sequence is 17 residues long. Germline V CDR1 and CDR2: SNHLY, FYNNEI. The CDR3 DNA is TGTGCCAGCAGTGAAGGTCCGGGGGCCTCCGGGGCCAACGTCCTGACTTTC. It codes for CASSEGPGASGANVLTF.

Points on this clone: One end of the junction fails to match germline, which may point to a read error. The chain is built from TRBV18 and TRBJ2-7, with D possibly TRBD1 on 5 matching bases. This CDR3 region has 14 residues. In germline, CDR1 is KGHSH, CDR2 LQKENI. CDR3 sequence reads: CASSPQDSSYEQYF. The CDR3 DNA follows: TGTGCCAGCTCCCCACAAGACAGCTCCTACGAGCAGTACTTC.

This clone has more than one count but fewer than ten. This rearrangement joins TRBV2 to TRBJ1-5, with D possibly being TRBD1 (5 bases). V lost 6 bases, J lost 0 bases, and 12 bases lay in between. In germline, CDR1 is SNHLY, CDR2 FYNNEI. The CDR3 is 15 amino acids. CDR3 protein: CASRATDHSNQPQHF. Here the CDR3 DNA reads TGTGCCAGCAGAGCGACAGACCATAGCAATCAGCCCCAGCATTTT.

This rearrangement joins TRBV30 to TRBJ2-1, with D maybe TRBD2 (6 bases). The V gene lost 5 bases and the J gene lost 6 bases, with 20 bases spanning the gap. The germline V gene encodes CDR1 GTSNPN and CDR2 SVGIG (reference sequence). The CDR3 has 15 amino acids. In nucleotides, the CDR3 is TGTGCCTGGGGCCTCTGGGGGGTCTTGGGCAATGAGCAGTTCTTC. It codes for CAWGLWGVLGNEQFF.

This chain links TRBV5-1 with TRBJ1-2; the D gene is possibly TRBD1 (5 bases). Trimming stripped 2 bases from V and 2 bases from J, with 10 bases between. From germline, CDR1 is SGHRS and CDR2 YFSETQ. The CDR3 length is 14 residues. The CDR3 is CASSLNRRNYGYTF. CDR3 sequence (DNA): TGCGCCAGCAGCTTAAACAGGCGAAACTATGGCTACACCTTC.

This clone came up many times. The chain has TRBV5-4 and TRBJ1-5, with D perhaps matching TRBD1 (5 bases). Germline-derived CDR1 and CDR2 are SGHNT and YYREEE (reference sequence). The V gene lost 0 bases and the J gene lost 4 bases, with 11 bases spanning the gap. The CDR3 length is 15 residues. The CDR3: CASSLVPGLNQPQHF. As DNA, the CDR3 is TGTGCCAGCAGCTTGGTTCCAGGGTTGAATCAGCCCCAGCATTTT.

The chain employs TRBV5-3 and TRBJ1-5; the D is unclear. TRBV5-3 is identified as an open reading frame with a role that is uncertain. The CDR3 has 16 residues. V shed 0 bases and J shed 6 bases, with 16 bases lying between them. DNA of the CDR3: TGTGCCAGAAGCTTGGTAACGAGGGTACAGCGTCAGCCCCAGCATTTT. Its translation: CARSLVTRVQRQPQHF.

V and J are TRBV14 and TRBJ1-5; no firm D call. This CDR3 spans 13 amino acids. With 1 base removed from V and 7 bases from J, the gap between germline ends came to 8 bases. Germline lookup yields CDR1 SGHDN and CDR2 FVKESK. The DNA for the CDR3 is TGTGCCAGCAGCCAAGGAGAGGGACAGCCCCAGCATTTT. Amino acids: CASSQGEGQPQHF.

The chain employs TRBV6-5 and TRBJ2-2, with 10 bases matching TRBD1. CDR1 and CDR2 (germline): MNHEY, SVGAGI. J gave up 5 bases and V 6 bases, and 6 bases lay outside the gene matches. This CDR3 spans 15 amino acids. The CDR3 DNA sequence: TGTGCCAGCAGCCTTCGGGACAGGGGTACCGGGGAGCTGTTTTTT. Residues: CASSLRDRGTGELFF.

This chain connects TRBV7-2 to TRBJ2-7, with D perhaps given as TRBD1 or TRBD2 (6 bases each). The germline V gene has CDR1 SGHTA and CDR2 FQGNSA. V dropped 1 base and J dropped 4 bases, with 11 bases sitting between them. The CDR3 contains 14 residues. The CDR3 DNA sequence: TGTGCCAGCAGCTTAGTCCGGGGGCCGTACGAGCAGTACTTC. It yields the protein CASSLVRGPYEQYF. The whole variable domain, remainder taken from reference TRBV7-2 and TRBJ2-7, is GAGVSQSPSNKVTEKGKDVELRCDPISGHTALYWYRQSLGQGLEFLIYFQGNSAPDKSGLPSDRFSAERTGGSVSTLTIQRTQQEDSAVYLCASSLVRGPYEQYFGPGTRLTVT.

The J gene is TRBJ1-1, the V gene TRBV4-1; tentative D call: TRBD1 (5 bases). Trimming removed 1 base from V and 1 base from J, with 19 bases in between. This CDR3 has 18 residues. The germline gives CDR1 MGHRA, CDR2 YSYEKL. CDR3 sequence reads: CASSQVGRPGPSNTEAFF. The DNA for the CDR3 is TGCGCCAGCAGCCAAGTGGGGCGCCCCGGCCCTTCGAACACTGAAGCTTTCTTT.

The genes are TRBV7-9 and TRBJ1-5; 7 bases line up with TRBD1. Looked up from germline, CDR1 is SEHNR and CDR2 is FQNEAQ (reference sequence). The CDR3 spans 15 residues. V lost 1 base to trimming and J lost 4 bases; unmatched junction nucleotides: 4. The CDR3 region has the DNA TGTGCCAGCAGCTTAGGTGGGACAGCTAATCAGCCCCAGCATTTT. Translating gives CASSLGGTANQPQHF.